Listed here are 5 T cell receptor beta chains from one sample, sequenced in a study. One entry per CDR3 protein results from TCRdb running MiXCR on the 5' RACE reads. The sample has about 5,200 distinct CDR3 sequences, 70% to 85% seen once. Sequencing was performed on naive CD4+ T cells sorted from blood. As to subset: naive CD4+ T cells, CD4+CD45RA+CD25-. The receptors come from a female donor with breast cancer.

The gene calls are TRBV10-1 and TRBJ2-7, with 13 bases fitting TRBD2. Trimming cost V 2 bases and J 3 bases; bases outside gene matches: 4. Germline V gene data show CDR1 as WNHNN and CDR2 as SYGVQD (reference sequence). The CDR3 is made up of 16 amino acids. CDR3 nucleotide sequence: TGCGCCAGCAGTGAGCCAGGACTAGCGGGAGTCTACGAGCAGTACTTC. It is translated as CASSEPGLAGVYEQYF.

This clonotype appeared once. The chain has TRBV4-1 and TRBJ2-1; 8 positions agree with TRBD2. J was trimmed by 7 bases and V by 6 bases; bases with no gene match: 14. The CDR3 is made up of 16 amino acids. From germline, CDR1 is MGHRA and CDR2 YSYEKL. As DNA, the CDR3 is TGCGCCAGCAGTCACCCGGGACTAGTTCTCCTAAATGAGCAGTTCTTC. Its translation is CASSHPGLVLLNEQFF.

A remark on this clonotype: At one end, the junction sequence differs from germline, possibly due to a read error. CDR3 in DNA: TGTGCCAGCAGTTTATCGTGGAATCAGAACACTGAGGCTTTCTTT. It translates to CASSLSWNQNTEAFF. The chain links TRBV27 to TRBJ1-1, with D unresolved. Germline V gene lookup returns CDR1 MNHEY and CDR2 SMNVEV (reference sequence). The CDR3 is 15 amino acids.

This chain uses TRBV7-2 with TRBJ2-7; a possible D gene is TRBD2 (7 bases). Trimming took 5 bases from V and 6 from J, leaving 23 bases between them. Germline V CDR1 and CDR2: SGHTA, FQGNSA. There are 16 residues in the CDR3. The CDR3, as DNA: TGTGCCAGCAGCCCCGGGCGGGGGAGGGCCAGGGGCGAGCAGTACTTC. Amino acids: CASSPGRGRARGEQYF.

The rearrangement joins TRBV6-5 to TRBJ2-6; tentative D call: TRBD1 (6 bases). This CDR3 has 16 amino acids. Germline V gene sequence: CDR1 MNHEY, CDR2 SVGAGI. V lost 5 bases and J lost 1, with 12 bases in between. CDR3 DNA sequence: TGTGCCAGCAGTCGCCGGCAGGGGTCTGGGGCCAACGTCCTGACTTTC. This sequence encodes CASSRRQGSGANVLTF.